This T cell receptor beta chain was identified during a study of T cell responses to AZD1222 COVID-19 vaccine. Study results and caveats: At 160-218 and 743-854, vaccine-associated CD4 TCRs were dominant, and they spanned spike. Epitopes outside B.1.351 and B.1.1.7 mutated regions reportedly drew nearly half of spike TCRs.

Regarding this clone: What it binds is unknown.

This table comes from immunoSEQ multiplex PCR, and its TCRdb copy is limited to in-frame clones, with some not included. The data show 150,000 to 200,000 clones, 90% to 95% seen once. Germline CDR1 reads SGHRS; CDR2 reads YFSETQ. This CDR3 region has 14 residues. Trimming pared 4 bases from V and 1 base from J, leaving 11 bases between. Sample: peripheral blood, taken 28 days after the second AZD1222 dose. J is TRBJ1-1 and V is TRBV5-1; weak D call: TRBD1 (5 bases). The source is an adult who received the AZD1222 COVID-19 vaccine. The CDR3, as DNA: TGCGCCAGCAGCGGACCAGGGACGAACACTGAAGCTTTCTTT. Translated, it gives CASSGPGTNTEAFF.